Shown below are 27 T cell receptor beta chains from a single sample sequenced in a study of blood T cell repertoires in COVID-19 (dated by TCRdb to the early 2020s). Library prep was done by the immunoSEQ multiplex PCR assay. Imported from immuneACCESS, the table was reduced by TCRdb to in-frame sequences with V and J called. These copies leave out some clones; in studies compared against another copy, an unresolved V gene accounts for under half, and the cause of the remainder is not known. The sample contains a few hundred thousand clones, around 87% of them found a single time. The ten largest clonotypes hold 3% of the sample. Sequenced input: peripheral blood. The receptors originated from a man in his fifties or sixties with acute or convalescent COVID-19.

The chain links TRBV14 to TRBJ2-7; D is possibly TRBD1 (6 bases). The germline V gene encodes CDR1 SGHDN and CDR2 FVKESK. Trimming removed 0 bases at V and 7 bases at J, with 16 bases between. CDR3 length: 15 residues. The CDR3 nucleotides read TGTGCCAGCAGCCAAGATCAGGTGGGGGCGCGGGAGCAGTACTTC. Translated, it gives CASSQDQVGAREQYF.

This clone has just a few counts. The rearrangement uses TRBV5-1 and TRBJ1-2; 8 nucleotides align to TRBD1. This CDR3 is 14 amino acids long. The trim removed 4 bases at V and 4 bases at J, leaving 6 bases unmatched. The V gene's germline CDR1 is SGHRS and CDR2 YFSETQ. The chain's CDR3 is CASSLQTGAYGYTF. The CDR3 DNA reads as TGCGCCAGCAGCCTACAGACAGGGGCCTATGGCTACACCTTC.

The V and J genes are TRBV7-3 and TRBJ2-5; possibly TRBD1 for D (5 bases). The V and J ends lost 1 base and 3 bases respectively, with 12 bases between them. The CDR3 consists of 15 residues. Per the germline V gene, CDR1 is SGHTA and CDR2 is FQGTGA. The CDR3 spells CASSLIPQGKETQYF. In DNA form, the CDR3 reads TGTGCCAGCAGCTTAATACCCCAGGGTAAAGAGACCCAGTACTTC. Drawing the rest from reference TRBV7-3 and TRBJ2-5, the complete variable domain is GAGVSQTPSNKVTEKGKYVELRCDPISGHTALYWYRQSLGQGPEFLIYFQGTGAADDSGLPNDRFFAVRPEGSVSTLKIQRTERGDSAVYLCASSLIPQGKETQYFGPGTRLLVL.

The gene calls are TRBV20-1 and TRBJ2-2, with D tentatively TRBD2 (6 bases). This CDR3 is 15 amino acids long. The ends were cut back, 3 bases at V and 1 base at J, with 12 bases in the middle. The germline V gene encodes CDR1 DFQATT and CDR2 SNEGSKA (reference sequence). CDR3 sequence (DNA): TGCAGTGCTAGTCCGGACTATGGGAACACCGGGGAGCTGTTTTTT. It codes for CSASPDYGNTGELFF.

The CDR3 protein is CASSPPRQGHEQYF. The CDR3 nucleotides read TGTGCCAGCTCACCACCCCGCCAGGGCCACGAGCAGTACTTC. This rearrangement joins TRBV18 to TRBJ2-7; maybe TRBD1 (5 bases). V lost 0 bases and J lost 5, with 11 bases in between. CDR1 and CDR2 (germline): KGHSH, LQKENI. The CDR3 spans 14 residues.

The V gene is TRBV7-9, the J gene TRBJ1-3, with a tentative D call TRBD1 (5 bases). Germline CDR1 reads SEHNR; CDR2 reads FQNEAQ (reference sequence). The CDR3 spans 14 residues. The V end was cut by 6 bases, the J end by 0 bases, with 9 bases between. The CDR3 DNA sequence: TGTGCCAGCAGTCAGACAGTCTCTGGAAACACCATATATTTT. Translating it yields CASSQTVSGNTIYF.

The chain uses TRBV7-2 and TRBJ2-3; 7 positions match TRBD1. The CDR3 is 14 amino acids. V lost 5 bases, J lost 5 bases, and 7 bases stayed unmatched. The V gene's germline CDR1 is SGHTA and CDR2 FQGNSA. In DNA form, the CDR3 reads TGTGCCAGCAGCCCAAGGGGGCTAGGAGATACGCAGTATTTT. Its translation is CASSPRGLGDTQYF. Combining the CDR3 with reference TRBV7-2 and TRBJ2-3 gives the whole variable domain GAGVSQSPSNKVTEKGKDVELRCDPISGHTALYWYRQSLGQGLEFLIYFQGNSAPDKSGLPSDRFSAERTGGSVSTLTIQRTQQEDSAVYLCASSPRGLGDTQYFGPGTRLTVL.

The CDR3 nucleotides read TGTGCCAGCAGTGACAGGGGGGATTCACCCCTCCACTTT. This sequence encodes CASSDRGDSPLHF. V gene TRBV6-2 or TRBV6-3 combines with J gene TRBJ1-6; 9 bases map to TRBD1. Losses at the gene ends were 5 bases for V and 8 bases for J; bases not matched to a gene: 1. The CDR3 extends over 13 amino acids. Germline loops: CDR1 MNHEY, CDR2 SVGEGT.

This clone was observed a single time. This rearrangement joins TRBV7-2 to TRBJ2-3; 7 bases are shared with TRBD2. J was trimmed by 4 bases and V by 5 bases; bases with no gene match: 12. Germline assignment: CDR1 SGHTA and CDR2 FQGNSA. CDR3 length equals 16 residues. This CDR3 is CASSPSIGAGADTQYF. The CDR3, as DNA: TGTGCCAGCAGCCCGTCCATCGGGGCGGGGGCAGATACGCAGTATTTT.

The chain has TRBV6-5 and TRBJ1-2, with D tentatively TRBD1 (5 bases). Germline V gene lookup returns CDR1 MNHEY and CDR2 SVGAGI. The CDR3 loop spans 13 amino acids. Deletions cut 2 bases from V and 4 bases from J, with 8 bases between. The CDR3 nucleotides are TGTGCCAGCAGTTACGGGGCAGGCTATGGCTACACCTTC. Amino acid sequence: CASSYGAGYGYTF.

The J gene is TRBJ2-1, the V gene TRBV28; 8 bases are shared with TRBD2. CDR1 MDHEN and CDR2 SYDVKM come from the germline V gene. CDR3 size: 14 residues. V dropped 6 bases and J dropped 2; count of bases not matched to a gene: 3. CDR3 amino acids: CASSGGETYNEQFF. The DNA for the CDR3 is TGTGCCAGCAGCGGGGGGGAAACCTACAATGAGCAGTTCTTC.

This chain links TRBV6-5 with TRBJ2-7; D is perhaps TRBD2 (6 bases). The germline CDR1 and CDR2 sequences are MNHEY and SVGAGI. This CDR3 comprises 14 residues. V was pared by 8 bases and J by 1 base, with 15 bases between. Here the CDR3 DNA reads TGTGCCAGCTTATCGGCTAGCGCTTCCTACGAGCAGTACTTC. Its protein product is CASLSASASYEQYF.

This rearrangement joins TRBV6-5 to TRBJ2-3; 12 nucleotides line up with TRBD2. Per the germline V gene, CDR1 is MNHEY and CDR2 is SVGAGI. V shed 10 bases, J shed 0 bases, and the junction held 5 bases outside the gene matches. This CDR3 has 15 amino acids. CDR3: CATRLAGASTDTQYF. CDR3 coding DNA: TGTGCCACAAGACTAGCGGGGGCTAGCACAGATACGCAGTATTTT.

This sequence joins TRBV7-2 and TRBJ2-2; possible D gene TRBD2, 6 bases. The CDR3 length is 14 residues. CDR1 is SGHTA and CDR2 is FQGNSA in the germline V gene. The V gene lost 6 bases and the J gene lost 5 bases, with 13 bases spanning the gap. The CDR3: CASSPFRGTGELFF. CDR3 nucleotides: TGTGCCAGCAGTCCCTTCCGGGGGACCGGGGAGCTGTTTTTT.

CDR3 in amino acids: CASSHQETQYF. The CDR3 DNA sequence: TGTGCCAGCAGCCATCAAGAGACCCAGTACTTC. The V and J genes are TRBV7-9 and TRBJ2-5; the D is unclear. Germline V gene sequence: CDR1 SEHNR, CDR2 FQNEAQ (reference sequence). Trimming stripped 5 bases from V and 2 bases from J, with 3 bases between. This CDR3 has 11 amino acids.

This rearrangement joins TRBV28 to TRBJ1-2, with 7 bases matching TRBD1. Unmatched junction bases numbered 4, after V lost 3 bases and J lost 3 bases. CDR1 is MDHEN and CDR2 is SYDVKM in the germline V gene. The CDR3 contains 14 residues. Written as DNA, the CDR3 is TGTGCCAGCAGTTTGACAGGGAAGGACTATGGCTACACCTTC. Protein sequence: CASSLTGKDYGYTF.

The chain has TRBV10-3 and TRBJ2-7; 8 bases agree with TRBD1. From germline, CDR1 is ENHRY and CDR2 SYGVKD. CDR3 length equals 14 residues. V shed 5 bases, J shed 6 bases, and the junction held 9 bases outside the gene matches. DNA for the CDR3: TGTGCCATCAGTCCGGGACAGGCGCCCCTCGAGCAGTACTTC. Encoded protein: CAISPGQAPLEQYF.

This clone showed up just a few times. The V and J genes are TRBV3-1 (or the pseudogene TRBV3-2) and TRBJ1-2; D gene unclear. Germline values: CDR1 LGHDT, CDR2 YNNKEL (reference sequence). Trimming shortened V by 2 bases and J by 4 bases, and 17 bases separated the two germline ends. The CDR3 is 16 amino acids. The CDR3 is CASSQPARGSPYGYTF. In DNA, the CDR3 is TGTGCCAGCAGCCAACCCGCACGAGGCAGTCCCTATGGCTACACCTTC.

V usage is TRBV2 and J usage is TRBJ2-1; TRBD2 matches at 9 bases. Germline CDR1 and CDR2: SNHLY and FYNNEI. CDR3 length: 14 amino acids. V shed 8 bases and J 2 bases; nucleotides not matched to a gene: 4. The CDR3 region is CASWERGAYNEQFF. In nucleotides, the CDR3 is TGTGCCAGCTGGGAGCGGGGGGCCTACAATGAGCAGTTCTTC.

The CDR3 DNA follows: TGTGCCAGCACCATCGCGGGGGGTCAGCCCCAGCATTTT. It is translated as CASTIAGGQPQHF. The chain uses TRBV6-5 and TRBJ1-5; D might be TRBD1 (5 bases). V shed 7 bases and J shed 6 bases, with 13 bases lying between them. Germline V CDR1 and CDR2: MNHEY, SVGAGI. This CDR3 has 13 amino acids.

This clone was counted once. This CDR3 reads CASSLAGQLETQYF. DNA for the CDR3: TGTGCCAGCAGCTTAGCGGGGCAATTGGAGACCCAGTACTTC. The chain has TRBV7-8 and TRBJ2-5; D may be TRBD1 (5 bases). Germline V gives CDR1 SGHVS, CDR2 FQNEAQ. V was pared by 0 bases and J by 5 bases, with 10 bases between. This CDR3 spans 14 amino acids.

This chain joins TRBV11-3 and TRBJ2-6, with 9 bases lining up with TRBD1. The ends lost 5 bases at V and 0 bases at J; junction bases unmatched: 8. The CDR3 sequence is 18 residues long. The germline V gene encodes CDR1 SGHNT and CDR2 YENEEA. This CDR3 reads CASSPPGTGYSGANVLTF. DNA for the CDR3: TGTGCCAGCAGCCCTCCCGGGACAGGGTACTCTGGGGCCAACGTCCTGACTTTC.

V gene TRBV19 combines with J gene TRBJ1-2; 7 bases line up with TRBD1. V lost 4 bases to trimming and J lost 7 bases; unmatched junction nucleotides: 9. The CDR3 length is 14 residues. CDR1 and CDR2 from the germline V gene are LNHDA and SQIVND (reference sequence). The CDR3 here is CASSTGQSSGGYTF. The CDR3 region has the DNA TGTGCCAGTAGTACGGGACAGTCTTCGGGTGGCTACACCTTC.

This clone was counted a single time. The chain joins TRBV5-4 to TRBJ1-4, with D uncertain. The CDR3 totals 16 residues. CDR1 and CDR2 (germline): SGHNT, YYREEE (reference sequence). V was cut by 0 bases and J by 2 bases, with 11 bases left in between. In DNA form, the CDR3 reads TGTGCCAGCAGCTTGGCCCCTACGGGGACTAATGAAAAACTGTTTTTT. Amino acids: CASSLAPTGTNEKLFF.

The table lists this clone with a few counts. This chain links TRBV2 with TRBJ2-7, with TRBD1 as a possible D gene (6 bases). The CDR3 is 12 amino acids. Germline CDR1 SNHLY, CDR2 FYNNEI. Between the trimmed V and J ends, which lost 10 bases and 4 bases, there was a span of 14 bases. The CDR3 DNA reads TGTGCCATACAGGACAGAGTATACGAGCAGTACTTC. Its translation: CAIQDRVYEQYF.

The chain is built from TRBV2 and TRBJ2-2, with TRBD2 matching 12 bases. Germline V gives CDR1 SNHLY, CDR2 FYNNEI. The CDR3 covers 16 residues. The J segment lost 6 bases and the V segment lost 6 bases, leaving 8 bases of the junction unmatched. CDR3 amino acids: CASSRLAGAQPGELFF. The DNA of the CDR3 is TGTGCCAGCAGCCGACTAGCGGGGGCCCAACCCGGGGAGCTGTTTTTT.

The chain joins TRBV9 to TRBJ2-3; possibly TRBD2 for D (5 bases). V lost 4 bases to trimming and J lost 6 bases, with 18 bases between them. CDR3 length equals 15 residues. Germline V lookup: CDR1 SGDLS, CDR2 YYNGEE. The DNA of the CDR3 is TGTGCCAGCAGCCCACTAGGTCTCAACTCGGATACGCAGTATTTT. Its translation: CASSPLGLNSDTQYF. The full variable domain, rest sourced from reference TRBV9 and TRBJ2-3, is DSGVTQTPKHLITATGQRVTLRCSPRSGDLSVYWYQQSLDQGLQFLIQYYNGEERAKGNILERFSAQQFPDLHSELNLSSLELGDSALYFCASSPLGLNSDTQYFGPGTRLTVL.